This TCR beta chain derives from a study of blood T cell repertoires in COVID-19 (dated by TCRdb to 2019 to 2021). For the wider study: Samples covering the acute and convalescent phases of COVID-19 were provided by collaborators in the United States, Italy and Spain. The prospective study material was composed of cDNA or gDNA derived from T cells, B-cell-depleted T cells, or PBMCs. Subjects who had been exposed to COVID-19, were actively infected with it, or had recovered from it provided the deeply sampled blood TCRbeta repertoires that made up the dataset. The repertoires were released in a freely available public database intended as a resource for research on the immune response to SARS-CoV-2. Samples were obtained from the ongoing ImmuneRACE study (first 160 participants) and from 950 to 1,500 subjects provided by 6 global collaborators. The sample metadata nearly always contained a de-identified subject ID, COVID-19 status, age in years and sex. Where available, HLA class I and class II types were taken from metadata supplied by the sample provider and were not determined by assay-based typing.

Points the paper makes about the study in general: The quantity of clinical and demographic metadata differed by source and by participant and was supplied without curation.

Remarks on this clone: Its antigen has not been determined. The record has no base qualities; no much larger clone is one base away.

TCRbeta CDR3 regions were amplified from genomic DNA by means of the immunoSEQ Assay, a bias-controlled multiplex PCR. The original methods were these. The number of nucleated cells in each sample was estimated from the amplification of reference gene primers within the assay. To quantify the absolute abundance of each unique TCRbeta CDR3 rearrangement, sequence reads were collapsed and filtered. For each sample, productive Simpson clonality was calculated by taking the square root of Simpson's diversity index across productive rearrangements. This immuneACCESS table, as held by TCRdb, lists in-frame sequences with V and J called but not all clones. Of the missing ones, under half trace to an unresolved V gene in checked studies; the others have no known cause. V, J and clone size reflect that table, while D and trimming were determined from the DNA. In this sample the table shows about 240,000 clones, about 86% of which occur a single time. Of the sample, more than 9.5% is held by the ten largest clones.

The collaborating institutions used their own protocols to collect whole blood in K2EDTA tubes. Collaborator samples were shipped for TCRbeta analysis as frozen whole blood, isolated PBMCs, or DNA extracted from either sample type. Relative to germline, V is 1 base shorter and J is 5 bases shorter, with 11 bases between their ends. Per the germline V gene, SGHVS is the CDR1 and FNYEAQ is the CDR2. The CDR3 has 14 amino acids, counting the end cysteine and phenylalanine. Only CDR3 DNA is held: 42 bases, read in frame from base 1. This TCR was sampled from a woman aged 80 or over with acute or convalescent COVID-19. The receptor chain draws on TRBV7-6 and TRBJ2-5; the D segment could be TRBD1, given 7 matching bases. The sequenced material came from peripheral blood. The sequenced DNA is TGTGCCAGCAGCTTAGTCAGGGGGAGGGAGACCCAGTACTTC. Translated, it reads CASSLVRGRETQYF.